This record covers a single T cell receptor beta chain. Its specificity is unknown. TCRdb keeps only in-frame clones here, not all; method: immunoSEQ multiplex PCR. Among approximately 100,000 clones listed, approximately 89% were seen once. This sample stems from a study of T cell responses to AZD1222 COVID-19 vaccine. Study-wide results and caveats: Dominant at 160-218 and 743-854, vaccine-associated CD4 TCRs also spanned spike.

Looked up from germline, CDR1 is SGHTA and CDR2 is FQGNSA. V shed 7 bases and J 1 base; nucleotides not matched to a gene: 3. This CDR3 has 13 amino acids. The sequence came from an adult in good health. This rearrangement joins TRBV7-2 to TRBJ1-1; 7 bases line up with TRBD1. Here the sequenced sample was peripheral blood, taken on day 0 of AZD1222 vaccination. The CDR3: CASKRTGNTEAFF. CDR3 sequence (DNA): TGTGCCAGCAAAAGGACAGGGAACACTGAAGCTTTCTTT.